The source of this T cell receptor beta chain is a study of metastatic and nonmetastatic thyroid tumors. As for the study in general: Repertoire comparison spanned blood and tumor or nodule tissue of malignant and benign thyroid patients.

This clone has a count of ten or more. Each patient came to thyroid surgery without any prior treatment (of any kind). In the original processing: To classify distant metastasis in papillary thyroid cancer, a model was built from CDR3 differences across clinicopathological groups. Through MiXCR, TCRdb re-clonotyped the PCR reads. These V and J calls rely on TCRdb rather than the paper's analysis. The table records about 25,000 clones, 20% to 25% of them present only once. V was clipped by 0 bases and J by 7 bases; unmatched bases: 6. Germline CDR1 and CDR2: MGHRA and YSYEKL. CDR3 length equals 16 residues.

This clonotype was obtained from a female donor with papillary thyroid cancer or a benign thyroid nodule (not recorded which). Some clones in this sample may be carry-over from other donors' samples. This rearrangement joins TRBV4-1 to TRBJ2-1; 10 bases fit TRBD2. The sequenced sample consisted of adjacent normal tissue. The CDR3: CASSQDVEREGNEQFF. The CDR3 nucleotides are TGCGCCAGCAGCCAAGATGTCGAGCGGGAGGGGAATGAGCAGTTCTTC.